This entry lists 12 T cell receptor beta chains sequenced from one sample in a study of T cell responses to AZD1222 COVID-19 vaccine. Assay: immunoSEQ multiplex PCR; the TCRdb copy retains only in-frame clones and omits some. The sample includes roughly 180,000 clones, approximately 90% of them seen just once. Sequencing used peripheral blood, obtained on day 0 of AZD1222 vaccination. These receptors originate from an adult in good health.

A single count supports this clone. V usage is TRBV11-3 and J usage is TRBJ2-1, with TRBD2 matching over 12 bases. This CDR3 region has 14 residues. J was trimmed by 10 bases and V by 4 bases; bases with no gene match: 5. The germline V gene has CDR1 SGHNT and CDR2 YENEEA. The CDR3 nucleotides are TGTGCCAGCAGCTCCCTTACTAGCGGGGGGGAGCAGTTCTTC. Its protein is CASSSLTSGGEQFF.

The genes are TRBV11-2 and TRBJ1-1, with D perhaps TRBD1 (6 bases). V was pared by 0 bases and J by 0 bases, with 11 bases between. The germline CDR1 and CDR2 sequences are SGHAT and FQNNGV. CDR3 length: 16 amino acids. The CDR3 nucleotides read TGTGCCAGCAGCTTAGATCTGTGGACAGTGAACACTGAAGCTTTCTTT. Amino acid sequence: CASSLDLWTVNTEAFF.

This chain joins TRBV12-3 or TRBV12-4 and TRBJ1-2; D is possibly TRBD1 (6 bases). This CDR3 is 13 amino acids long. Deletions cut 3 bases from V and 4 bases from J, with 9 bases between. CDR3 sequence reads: CASSFRGLYGYTF. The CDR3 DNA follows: TGTGCCAGCAGTTTCAGGGGACTCTATGGCTACACCTTC.

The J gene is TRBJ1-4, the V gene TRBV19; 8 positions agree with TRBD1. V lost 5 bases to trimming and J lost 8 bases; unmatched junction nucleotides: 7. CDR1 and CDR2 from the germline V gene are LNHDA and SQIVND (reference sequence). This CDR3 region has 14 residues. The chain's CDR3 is CASSPQGAREKLFF. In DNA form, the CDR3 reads TGTGCCAGTAGTCCCCAGGGGGCGAGAGAAAAACTGTTTTTT.

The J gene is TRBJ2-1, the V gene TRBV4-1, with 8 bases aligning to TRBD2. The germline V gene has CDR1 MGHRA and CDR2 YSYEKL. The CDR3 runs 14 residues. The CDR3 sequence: CATRGGGPLNEQFF. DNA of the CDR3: TGCGCAACCCGGGGCGGGGGGCCCCTCAATGAGCAGTTCTTC.

CDR3 sequence: CASSYTRQDLCTEAFF. The CDR3 DNA reads as TGTGCCAGCAGTTACACCAGACAGGACCTTTGCACTGAAGCTTTCTTT. The chain couples TRBV6-8 to TRBJ1-1; D is possibly TRBD1 (6 bases). The CDR3 has 16 residues. Trimming pared 2 bases from V and 4 bases from J, leaving 17 bases between. Germline V gives CDR1 MNHGY, CDR2 SAAAGT.

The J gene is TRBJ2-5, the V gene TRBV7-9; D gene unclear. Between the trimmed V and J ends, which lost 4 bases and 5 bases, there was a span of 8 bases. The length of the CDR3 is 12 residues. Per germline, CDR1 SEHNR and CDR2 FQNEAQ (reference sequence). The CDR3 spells CASSSPRETQYF. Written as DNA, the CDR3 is TGTGCCAGCAGCTCACCCCGGGAGACCCAGTACTTC.

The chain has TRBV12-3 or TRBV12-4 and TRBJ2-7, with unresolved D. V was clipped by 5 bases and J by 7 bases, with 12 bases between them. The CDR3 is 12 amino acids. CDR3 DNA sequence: TGTGCCAGCAGTCCGTCCCTACTTGAGCAGTACTTC. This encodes CASSPSLLEQYF.

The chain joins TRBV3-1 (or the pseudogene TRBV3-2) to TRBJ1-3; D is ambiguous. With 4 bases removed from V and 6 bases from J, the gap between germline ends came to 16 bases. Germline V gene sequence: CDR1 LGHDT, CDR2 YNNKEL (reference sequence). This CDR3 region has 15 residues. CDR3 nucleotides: TGTGCCAGCAGCCCGAGGGCCGGGTCAACAAACACCATATATTTT. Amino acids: CASSPRAGSTNTIYF.

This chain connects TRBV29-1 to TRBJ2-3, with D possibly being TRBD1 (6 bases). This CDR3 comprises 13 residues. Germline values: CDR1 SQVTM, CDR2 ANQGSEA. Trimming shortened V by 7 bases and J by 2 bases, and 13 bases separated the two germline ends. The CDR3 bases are TGCAGCGCAGGACAGACGCACACAGATACGCAGTATTTT. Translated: CSAGQTHTDTQYF.

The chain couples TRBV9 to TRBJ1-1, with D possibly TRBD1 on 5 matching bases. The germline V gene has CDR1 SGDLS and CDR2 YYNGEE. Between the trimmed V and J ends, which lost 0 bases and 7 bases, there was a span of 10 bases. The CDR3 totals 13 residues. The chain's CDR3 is CASSVDWRGEAFF. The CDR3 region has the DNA TGTGCCAGCAGCGTAGATTGGAGGGGTGAAGCTTTCTTT.

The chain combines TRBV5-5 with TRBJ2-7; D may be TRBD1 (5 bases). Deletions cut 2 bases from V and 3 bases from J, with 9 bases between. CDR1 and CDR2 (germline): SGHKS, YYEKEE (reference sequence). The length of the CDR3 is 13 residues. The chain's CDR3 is CASSFQTDYEQYF. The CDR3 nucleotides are TGTGCCAGCAGCTTTCAGACAGACTACGAGCAGTACTTC.